These 16 T cell receptor beta chains originate from one sample sequenced in a study of blood T cell repertoires in COVID-19. TCRdb's copy holds only in-frame clones and misses some; the assay was immunoSEQ multiplex PCR. The sample has 250,000 to 400,000 clones, roughly 90% seen once; the top ten hold approximately 5%. The sample taken for sequencing was PBMCs or T cells enriched from blood (not recorded which). These receptors were taken from a man between 60 and 75 years old who had recovered from COVID-19.

The rearrangement uses TRBV28 and TRBJ1-6; D is uncertain. Germline V gene sequence: CDR1 MDHEN, CDR2 SYDVKM. Trimming took 6 bases from V and 6 from J, leaving 15 bases between them. The CDR3 length is 15 residues. CDR3 region: CASRYQNSGNSPLHF. The CDR3 DNA sequence: TGTGCCAGCAGATACCAGAACAGTGGTAATTCACCCCTCCACTTT.

This clone was seen a single time. The J gene is TRBJ2-1, the V gene TRBV24-1; TRBD2 aligns across 11 bases. The CDR3 consists of 16 residues. Germline V gives CDR1 KGHDR, CDR2 SFDVKD. V lost 4 bases and J lost 8; bases outside the gene matches: 9. The CDR3 is CATSDRTSGSIYEQFF. In nucleotides, the CDR3 is TGTGCCACCAGTGACCGAACTAGCGGGAGCATTTATGAGCAGTTCTTC.

V usage is TRBV7-9 and J usage is TRBJ2-3, with D maybe TRBD2 (6 bases). Trimming left V 5 bases short and J 5 bases short, with 20 bases between. Germline V CDR1 and CDR2: SEHNR, FQNEAQ (reference sequence). The CDR3 contains 16 residues. The CDR3 coding sequence is TGTGCCAGCAGCCTGGGGGATCGGCGGGAATTAGATACGCAGTATTTT. This translates into CASSLGDRRELDTQYF.

This rearrangement joins TRBV11-2 to TRBJ2-3; TRBD2 matches 7 bases. The germline gives CDR1 SGHAT, CDR2 FQNNGV. V lost 1 base, J lost 4 bases, and 2 bases stayed unmatched. The CDR3 contains 14 residues. CDR3 DNA: TGTGCCAGCAGCTTAGGTCTAGCGGCAGATACGCAGTATTTT. As protein: CASSLGLAADTQYF.

The chain links TRBV10-3 to TRBJ2-3, with TRBD1 matching over 7 bases. Germline CDR1 reads ENHRY; CDR2 reads SYGVKD. Trimming removed 3 bases from V and 0 bases from J; junction bases left unmatched: 6. The CDR3 loop spans 16 amino acids. The CDR3 DNA follows: TGTGCCATCAGTGAACCGACAGGGTCGAGCACAGATACGCAGTATTTT. Encoded protein: CAISEPTGSSTDTQYF.

V gene TRBV2 combines with J gene TRBJ2-1, with TRBD2 identical over 9 bases. CDR3 size: 19 residues. J gave up 0 bases and V 7 bases, and 16 bases lay outside the gene matches. Germline V gene data show CDR1 as SNHLY and CDR2 as FYNNEI. This chain's CDR3 is CASKKGFGTSPTSYNEQFF. CDR3 sequence (DNA): TGTGCCAGCAAAAAAGGCTTCGGGACTAGCCCTACCTCCTACAATGAGCAGTTCTTC.

This clone was detected once. This chain joins TRBV7-2 and TRBJ2-7, with D possibly matching TRBD2 (6 bases). Germline CDR1 and CDR2: SGHTA and FQGNSA. V dropped 4 bases and J dropped 3 bases, with 16 bases sitting between them. CDR3 length equals 15 residues. The CDR3 spells CASSSMGRDSYEQYF. The CDR3 bases are TGTGCCAGCAGCTCTATGGGGCGGGATAGCTACGAGCAGTACTTC.

J is TRBJ2-3 and V is TRBV7-2, with 11 bases matching TRBD2. Trimming removed 3 bases from V and 0 bases from J; junction bases left unmatched: 2. Germline CDR1 SGHTA, CDR2 FQGNSA. The CDR3 contains 16 residues. The CDR3 sequence is CASSFGLAGSTDTQYF. CDR3 DNA: TGTGCCAGCAGCTTCGGACTAGCGGGCAGCACAGATACGCAGTATTTT.

The chain employs TRBV2 and TRBJ1-6, with D hard to call. Germline assignment: CDR1 SNHLY and CDR2 FYNNEI. The CDR3 extends over 17 amino acids. V lost 4 bases, J lost 7 bases, and 20 bases lay in between. The CDR3: CASSGPPEGRLNSPLHF. The CDR3 coding sequence is TGTGCCAGCAGTGGCCCCCCGGAAGGCAGGTTAAATTCACCCCTCCACTTT. Full variable domain (remainder filled in from reference TRBV2 and TRBJ1-6): EPEVTQTPSHQVTQMGQEVILRCVPISNHLYFYWYRQILGQKVEFLVSFYNNEISEKSEIFDDQFSVERPDGSNFTLKIRSTKLEDSAMYFCASSGPPEGRLNSPLHFGNGTRLTVT.

V usage is TRBV5-1 and J usage is TRBJ2-2; D ambiguous. The CDR3 is 16 residues long. Trimming pared 0 bases from V and 1 base from J, leaving 10 bases between. CDR1 is SGHRS, CDR2 YFSETQ, per germline. In DNA form, the CDR3 reads TGCGCCAGCAGCTTGGGCGAACCCGAGAACACCGGGGAGCTGTTTTTT. This translates into CASSLGEPENTGELFF. The variable domain in full, with the rest retrieved from reference TRBV5-1 and TRBJ2-2, is KAGVTQTPRYLIKTRGQQVTLSCSPISGHRSVSWYQQTPGQGLQFLFEYFSETQRNKGNFPGRFSGRQFSNSRSEMNVSTLELGDSALYLCASSLGEPENTGELFFGEGSRLTVL.

The V and J genes are TRBV27 and TRBJ2-7; TRBD1 agrees at 10 bases. Germline values: CDR1 MNHEY, CDR2 SMNVEV (reference sequence). V lost 3 bases to trimming and J lost 0 bases; unmatched junction nucleotides: 5. The CDR3 is made up of 16 amino acids. The CDR3 DNA is TGTGCCAGCAGTTTTATCGGGACAGGGGTCTCCTACGAGCAGTACTTC. Amino acids: CASSFIGTGVSYEQYF.

V usage is TRBV2 and J usage is TRBJ2-5, with 7 bases fitting TRBD1. V lost 1 base and J lost 13; bases outside the gene matches: 12. Germline loops: CDR1 SNHLY, CDR2 FYNNEI. The CDR3 spans 14 residues. CDR3 in amino acids: CASSEGPDFPGGYF. CDR3 DNA sequence: TGTGCCAGCAGTGAAGGGCCTGACTTTCCAGGGGGGTACTTC.

This chain links TRBV19 with TRBJ2-1; possible D gene TRBD2, 6 bases. Looked up from germline, CDR1 is LNHDA and CDR2 is SQIVND (reference sequence). Trimming cost V 3 bases and J 4 bases, with 13 bases left between them. The CDR3 contains 15 residues. The CDR3 region has the DNA TGTGCCAGTAGTATTCCGGGGGTGGAGTACAATGAGCAGTTCTTC. This codes for CASSIPGVEYNEQFF. Using reference TRBV19 and TRBJ2-1 for the parts outside the CDR3, the full variable domain is DGGITQSPKYLFRKEGQNVTLSCEQNLNHDAMYWYRQDPGQGLRLIYYSQIVNDFQKGDIAEGYSVSREKKESFPLTVTSAQKNPTAFYLCASSIPGVEYNEQFFGPGTRLTVL.

V and J are TRBV19 and TRBJ1-4, with a weak D call TRBD1 (5 bases). The V end lost 5 bases, the J end lost 1 base, and 11 bases lay between the germline ends. The CDR3 spans 15 residues. Germline CDR1 reads LNHDA; CDR2 reads SQIVND (reference sequence). Here the CDR3 DNA reads TGTGCCAGTAGTGAAACAGGAGTAACTAATGAAAAACTGTTTTTT. Translated: CASSETGVTNEKLFF.

The chain recombines TRBV18 with TRBJ2-1; 9 bases match TRBD1. Germline V CDR1 and CDR2: KGHSH, LQKENI. The CDR3 has 15 residues. J lost 2 bases, V lost 7 bases, and 6 bases had no gene match. DNA for the CDR3: TGTGCCAGCTTCAGGGACAGGGTAACCTACAATGAGCAGTTCTTC. It codes for CASFRDRVTYNEQFF.

The chain has TRBV5-6 and TRBJ1-2; D is ambiguous. The germline CDR1 and CDR2 sequences are SGHDT and YYEEEE. V lost 0 bases, J lost 4 bases, and 10 bases lay in between. This CDR3 is built from 14 residues. In DNA form, the CDR3 reads TGTGCCAGCAGCTTGGCACAGAAAATCTATGGCTACACCTTC. Translation: CASSLAQKIYGYTF.